A single sample gave rise to the 15 T cell receptor beta chains below, sequenced in a study of blood T cell repertoires in COVID-19. Only in-frame clones appear in the TCRdb table, and some are missing; sequencing was by immunoSEQ multiplex PCR. The repertoire holds 150,000 or so clones, with around 85% as singletons. The sample comprised peripheral blood. These receptors originate from a man aged 60 to 69 with COVID-19, enrolled during active disease.

The gene calls are TRBV6-1 and TRBJ2-5, with 7 positions matching TRBD1. V was pared by 3 bases and J by 5 bases, with 6 bases of the junction left unmatched. The CDR3 runs 14 residues. Germline V lookup: CDR1 MNHNS, CDR2 SASEGT. This CDR3 is CASSEGQYTETQYF. The CDR3 DNA is TGTGCCAGCAGTGAGGGACAGTATACTGAGACCCAGTACTTC.

The rearrangement links TRBV4-2 to TRBJ1-5; TRBD1 matches 10 bases. The ends lost 0 bases at V and 0 bases at J; junction bases unmatched: 11. Germline values: CDR1 LGHNA, CDR2 YNFKEQ. There are 20 residues in the CDR3. The CDR3 DNA follows: TGTGCCAGCAGCCAAGAAAGGTTAGGGACAGGGGAAAGTAGCAATCAGCCCCAGCATTTT. Encoded protein: CASSQERLGTGESSNQPQHF.

This clone was seen a handful of times. V is TRBV3-1 (or the pseudogene TRBV3-2) and J is TRBJ1-4, with D perhaps matching TRBD1 (6 bases). Per the germline V gene, CDR1 is LGHDT and CDR2 is YNNKEL (reference sequence). The V end was cut by 1 base, the J end by 5 bases, with 8 bases between. The CDR3 sequence is 14 residues long. CDR3 region: CASSQAQGNEKLFF. The CDR3 coding sequence is TGTGCCAGCAGCCAAGCCCAGGGGAATGAAAAACTGTTTTTT.

This clone came up once. The V call is TRBV29-1, the J call TRBJ2-2; D may be TRBD1 (5 bases). Per germline, CDR1 SQVTM and CDR2 ANQGSEA. The CDR3 consists of 15 residues. Between the trimmed V and J ends, which lost 1 base and 6 bases, there was a span of 15 bases. The CDR3 DNA sequence: TGCAGCGTTGAAGGGGGTAGGGGCCTCGCCGGGGAGCTGTTTTTT. Protein sequence: CSVEGGRGLAGELFF.

The CDR3 sequence is CASSSVVVSSDTQYF. The CDR3 DNA reads TGTGCCAGCAGCTCCGTAGTGGTTTCTTCAGATACGCAGTATTTT. V is TRBV7-2 and J is TRBJ2-3; D is ambiguous. CDR3 length: 15 amino acids. Trimming removed 4 bases from V and 4 bases from J, with 15 bases in between. Germline CDR1 reads SGHTA; CDR2 reads FQGNSA.

This clone was seen a handful of times. The V gene is TRBV2, the J gene TRBJ1-5; D may be TRBD1 (5 bases). Germline V gives CDR1 SNHLY, CDR2 FYNNEI. Trimming stripped 2 bases from V and 3 bases from J, with 11 bases between. This CDR3 has 15 amino acids. The CDR3 spells CASSETGVNNQPQHF. The CDR3 DNA reads as TGTGCCAGCAGTGAAACGGGGGTGAACAATCAGCCCCAGCATTTT.

The CDR3 protein is CASSPGEGHNYGYTF. In nucleotides, the CDR3 is TGTGCCAGCAGCCCTGGGGAGGGACACAACTATGGCTACACCTTC. J is TRBJ1-2 and V is TRBV14; tentatively, D is TRBD1 (6 bases). This CDR3 is built from 15 residues. V lost 4 bases, J lost 2 bases, and 14 bases lay in between. Germline CDR1 is SGHDN and CDR2 is FVKESK.

The gene calls are TRBV9 and TRBJ2-5; 11 nucleotides line up with TRBD2. The CDR3 sequence is 16 residues long. Germline V gene sequence: CDR1 SGDLS, CDR2 YYNGEE. V was pared by 4 bases and J by 0 bases, with 5 bases of the junction left unmatched. The CDR3 region is CASSRLAGLYQETQYF. In nucleotides, the CDR3 is TGTGCCAGCAGCCGACTAGCGGGGCTGTACCAAGAGACCCAGTACTTC.

CDR3 nucleotides: TGCAGCGCTAGACAGTACAATGAGCAGTTCTTC. It encodes CSARQYNEQFF. The chain joins TRBV29-1 to TRBJ2-1, with D tentatively TRBD1 (5 bases). The CDR3 length is 11 residues. The V gene lost 7 bases and the J gene lost 4 bases, with 8 bases spanning the gap. Germline V CDR1 and CDR2: SQVTM, ANQGSEA.

The chain carries TRBV2 and TRBJ1-4; 7 nucleotides match TRBD1. The CDR3 runs 16 residues. After removal of 3 bases from V and 5 bases from J, the junction contained 9 bases not matched to a gene. Germline CDR1 and CDR2: SNHLY and FYNNEI. Here the CDR3 reads CASSDGGRGSNEKLFF. In DNA, the CDR3 is TGTGCCAGCAGTGATGGGGGCAGGGGGTCCAATGAAAAACTGTTTTTT. The complete variable domain, with remaining parts taken from reference TRBV2 and TRBJ1-4, reads EPEVTQTPSHQVTQMGQEVILRCVPISNHLYFYWYRQILGQKVEFLVSFYNNEISEKSEIFDDQFSVERPDGSNFTLKIRSTKLEDSAMYFCASSDGGRGSNEKLFFGSGTQLSVL.

J is TRBJ1-2 and V is TRBV2; D might be TRBD1 (5 bases). The CDR3 covers 14 residues. Trimming cost V 6 bases and J 2 bases, with 13 bases left between them. The germline V gene has CDR1 SNHLY and CDR2 FYNNEI. The CDR3 nucleotides are TGTGCCAGCAGCAGGGCTACTTCGAACTATGGCTACACCTTC. Encoded protein: CASSRATSNYGYTF. Supplemented by reference TRBV2 and TRBJ1-2, the full variable domain reads EPEVTQTPSHQVTQMGQEVILRCVPISNHLYFYWYRQILGQKVEFLVSFYNNEISEKSEIFDDQFSVERPDGSNFTLKIRSTKLEDSAMYFCASSRATSNYGYTFGSGTRLTVV.

Written as DNA, the CDR3 is TGTGCCACCAGCAGAAGATCACTAGCGGGGGCAACAGATACGCAGTATTTT. This codes for CATSRRSLAGATDTQYF. The genes are TRBV15 and TRBJ2-3, with 11 bases fitting TRBD2. Trimming removed 2 bases from V and 3 bases from J; junction bases left unmatched: 7. Germline V lookup: CDR1 LNHNV, CDR2 YYDKDF (reference sequence). This CDR3 spans 17 amino acids.

This clone is a singleton in its sample. The chain uses TRBV3-1 (or the pseudogene TRBV3-2) and TRBJ2-1, with 8 nucleotides matching TRBD2. CDR1 is LGHDT and CDR2 is YNNKEL in the germline V gene (reference sequence). Germline trimming cut 3 bases from V and 2 bases from J; bases unmatched to any gene: 3. The CDR3 runs to 15 residues. CDR3 residues: CASSHGSGAYNEQFF. CDR3 nucleotides: TGTGCCAGCAGCCATGGTAGCGGGGCCTACAATGAGCAGTTCTTC.

As concerns this clone: The same CDR3 arises from other DNA sequences in this sample as well. The chain employs TRBV7-2 and TRBJ1-1; D is ambiguous. V shed 5 bases and J shed 3 bases, with 7 bases lying between them. Germline values: CDR1 SGHTA, CDR2 FQGNSA. The CDR3 is 12 residues long. CDR3 residues: CASSPGDTEAFF. In nucleotides, the CDR3 is TGTGCCAGCAGCCCCGGTGACACTGAAGCTTTCTTT.

This clone has more than one count but fewer than ten. DNA for the CDR3: TGTGCCTGGACAAAGGGCAGGGTCGGCAATCAGCCCCAGCATTTT. Amino acids: CAWTKGRVGNQPQHF. V and J are TRBV30 and TRBJ1-5, with D perhaps matching TRBD1 (5 bases). Germline loops: CDR1 GTSNPN, CDR2 SVGIG (reference sequence). The CDR3 has 15 amino acids. Trimming stripped 4 bases from V and 2 bases from J, with 15 bases between.